This TCR beta chain appears in the sequencing data of a study of cytomegalovirus exposure and HLA in healthy donors. PCR was performed using 60 Vbeta and 13 Jbeta primers. The assay was immunoSEQ multiplex PCR, and TCRdb's table has in-frame clones only and misses some. The top ten clones hold approximately 2.5% of a sample with some 200,000 clones, under 70% of them seen once. Trimming stripped 0 bases from V and 8 bases from J, with 11 bases between. Germline V gene lookup returns CDR1 SGHNT and CDR2 YYREEE (reference sequence). This CDR3 is built from 13 residues. Study results and caveats: Another analysis was done later, and it associated over 15,000 TCR beta sequences with HLA alleles at 0.05 false discovery rate.

Notes on this clone: Its specificity is not known.

The TCR was taken from a middle-aged man in good health and CMV-seropositive. Material for sequencing was PBMCs. The rearrangement joins TRBV5-4 to TRBJ1-1; D is undetermined. The CDR3 DNA follows: TGTGCCAGCAGCTTGGCATTGGGCAGGGAAGCTTTCTTT. Translating it yields CASSLALGREAFF.